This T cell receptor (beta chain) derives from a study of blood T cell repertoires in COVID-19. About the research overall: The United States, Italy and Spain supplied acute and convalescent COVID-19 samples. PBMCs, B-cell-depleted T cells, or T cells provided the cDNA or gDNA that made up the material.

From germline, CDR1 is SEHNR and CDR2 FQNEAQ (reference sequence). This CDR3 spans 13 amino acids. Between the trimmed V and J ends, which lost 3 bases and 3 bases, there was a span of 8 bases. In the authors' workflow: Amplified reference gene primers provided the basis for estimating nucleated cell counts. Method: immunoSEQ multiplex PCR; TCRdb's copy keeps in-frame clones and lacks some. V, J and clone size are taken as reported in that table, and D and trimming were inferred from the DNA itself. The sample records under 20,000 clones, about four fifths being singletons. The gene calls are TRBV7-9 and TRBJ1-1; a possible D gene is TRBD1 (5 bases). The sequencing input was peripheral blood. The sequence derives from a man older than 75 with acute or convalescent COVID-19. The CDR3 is CASSLSRDTEAFF. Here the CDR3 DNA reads TGTGCCAGCAGCTTGAGCAGGGACACTGAAGCTTTCTTT.